This T cell receptor beta chain came from a study of beta chain features in type 1 diabetes. Every isolated RNA sample was fully reverse transcribed, so sequencing captured expressed TCRB transcripts. The table came from immunoSEQ multiplex PCR; TCRdb's copy has only in-frame clones and leaves some out. The table records roughly 700,000 clones, over 10% of them present only once. Broader study findings: All four CD4+ subsets of Type 1 diabetes patients contained TCRB CDR3s that were moderately but significantly shorter. Relative to healthy donors, patients appeared to have naive, central memory and Treg TCRB repertoires that were more similar.

Heparinised blood was drawn once per donor, averaging around 120 mL. CD4+ naive, central memory, regulatory and stem cell-like memory cells were sorted via CD45RO/CCR7/CD25/CD127/CD95/CD27. The table lists this clone with a few counts. The antigen is undetermined. The sequence came from a young man with type 1 diabetes. Input material: naive CD4+ T cells from blood.

As DNA, the CDR3 is TGCGCCAGCAGTCTACAGGGGACTAATGAAAAACTGTTTTTT. Translation gives CASSLQGTNEKLFF. The V and J genes are TRBV5-1 and TRBJ1-4, with TRBD1 matching 7 bases. Germline V gene data show CDR1 as SGHRS and CDR2 as YFSETQ. The CDR3 loop spans 14 amino acids. V dropped 5 bases and J dropped 2; count of bases not matched to a gene: 3.